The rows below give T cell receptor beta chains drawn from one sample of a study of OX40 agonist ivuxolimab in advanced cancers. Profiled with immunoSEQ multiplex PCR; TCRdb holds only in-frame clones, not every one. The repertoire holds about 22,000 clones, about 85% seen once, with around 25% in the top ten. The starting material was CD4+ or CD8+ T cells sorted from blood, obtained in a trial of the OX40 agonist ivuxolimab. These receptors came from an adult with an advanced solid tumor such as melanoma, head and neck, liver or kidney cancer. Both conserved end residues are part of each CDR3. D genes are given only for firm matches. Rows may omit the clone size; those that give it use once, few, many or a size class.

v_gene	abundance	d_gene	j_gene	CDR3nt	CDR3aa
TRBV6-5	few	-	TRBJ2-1	TGTGCCAGCAGTCCACAGGGATACAATGAGCAGTTCTTC	CASSPQGYNEQFF
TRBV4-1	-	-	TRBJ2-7	TGCGCCAGCAGCCAAGTTGGGAATACGGAAGAGCAGTACTTC	CASSQVGNTEEQYF
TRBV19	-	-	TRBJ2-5	TGTGCCAGTAGTATAGGAGGGGGGCGAGAGACCCAGTACTTC	CASSIGGGRETQYF
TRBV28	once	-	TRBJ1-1	TGTGCCAGCAGTTTTGGGATGGGGGGGCTCCTGAACACTGAAGCTTTCTTT	CASSFGMGGLLNTEAFF
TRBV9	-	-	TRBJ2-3	TGTGCCAGCAGCGGACTAGAGTACACAGATACGCAGTATTTT	CASSGLEYTDTQYF
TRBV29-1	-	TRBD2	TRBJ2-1	TGCAGCGTTGGAGCGGGAGCCTACAATGAGCAGTTCTTC	CSVGAGAYNEQFF
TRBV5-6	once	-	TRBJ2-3	TGTGCCAGCAGCCCCGATCGGGGGGCCCTACTTGATACGCAGTATTTT	CASSPDRGALLDTQYF
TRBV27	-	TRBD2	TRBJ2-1	TGTGCCAGCAGATTTCCTAGCGGGAGCTACAATGAGCAGTTCTTC	CASRFPSGSYNEQFF
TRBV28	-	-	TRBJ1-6	TGTGCCAGCGGGTACAGTAGGTCCTATAATTCACCCCTCCACTTT	CASGYSRSYNSPLHF
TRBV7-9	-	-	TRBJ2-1	TGTGCCAGCAGCTTAGTTAGGGGTACCTACAATGAGCAGTTCTTC	CASSLVRGTYNEQFF
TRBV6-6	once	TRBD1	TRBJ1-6	TGTGCCAGCAGCCTGGGACAGGCGCCGGAACCCCTCCACTTT	CASSLGQAPEPLHF
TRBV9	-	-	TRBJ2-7	TGTGCCAGCAGCTTAACGACTCGGGACTACGAGCAGTACTTC	CASSLTTRDYEQYF
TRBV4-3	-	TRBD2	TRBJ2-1	TGCGCCAGCAGCCAACCGATAGCGGGATCATTAAATGAGCAGTTCTTC	CASSQPIAGSLNEQFF
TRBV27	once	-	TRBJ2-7	TGTGCCAGCAATAGGGGCGACGAGCAGTACTTC	CASNRGDEQYF
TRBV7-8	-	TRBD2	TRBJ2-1	TGTGCCAGCAGCTTATGGTTAGCGGGGGGGCGGAATGAGCAGTTCTTC	CASSLWLAGGRNEQFF
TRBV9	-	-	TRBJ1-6	TGTGCCAGCAGCGTAGAAGGGGGGCGATCACCCCTCCACTTT	CASSVEGGRSPLHF
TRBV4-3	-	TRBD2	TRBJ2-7	TGCGCCAGCAGCCACGATACTAGCGGGGGCTACGAGCAGTACTTC	CASSHDTSGGYEQYF
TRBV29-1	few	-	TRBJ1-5	TGCAGCGTTACCCGGGACAATAATCAGCCCCAGCATTTT	CSVTRDNNQPQHF
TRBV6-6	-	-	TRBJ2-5	TGTGCCAGCAGTTATGGACTGAGGGGCCAAGAGACCCAGTACTTC	CASSYGLRGQETQYF
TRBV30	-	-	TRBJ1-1	TGTGCCTGGAGTGTGAGCACTGAAGCTTTCTTT	CAWSVSTEAFF
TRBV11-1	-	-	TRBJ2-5	TGTGCCAGCAGCTTAGCGCGACAGTCACAAGAGACCCAGTACTTC	CASSLARQSQETQYF
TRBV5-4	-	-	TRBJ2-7	TGTGCCAGCAGCGGCGGATCCGACGAGCAGTACTTC	CASSGGSDEQYF
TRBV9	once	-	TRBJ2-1	TGTGCCAGCAGCCCTACTAGGGATTCGAATGAGCAGTTCTTC	CASSPTRDSNEQFF
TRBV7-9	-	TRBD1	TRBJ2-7	TGTGCCAGCAGCTTACGACCGACCGGACAGGGGGCCCTGTACGAGCAGTACTTC	CASSLRPTGQGALYEQYF
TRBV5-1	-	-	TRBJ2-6	TGCGCCAGCAGCTTGGCCAGGAGCTCTGGGGCCAACGTCCTGACTTTC	CASSLARSSGANVLTF
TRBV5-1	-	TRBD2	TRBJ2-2	TGCGCCAGCAGCTTTTCTAGCGGGAGTAACACCGGGGAGCTGTTTTTT	CASSFSSGSNTGELFF
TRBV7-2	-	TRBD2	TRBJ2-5	TGTGCCAGCAGCTTTTACCCGAGCGGGGCCGCGGGGGAGACCCAGTACTTC	CASSFYPSGAAGETQYF
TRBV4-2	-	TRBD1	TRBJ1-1	TGTGCCAGCAGCTTGGAACCGGCCGACAGGGGGGATGAGAACACTGAAGCTTTCTTT	CASSLEPADRGDENTEAFF
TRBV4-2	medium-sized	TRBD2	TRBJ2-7	TGTGCCAGCAGCCAACACGGACTAGCGTCTTACGAGCAGTACTTC	CASSQHGLASYEQYF
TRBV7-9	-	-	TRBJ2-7	TGTGCCAGCAGCTCGTCCCAAGCAGGGGAAAGCTCCTACGAGCAGTACTTC	CASSSSQAGESSYEQYF
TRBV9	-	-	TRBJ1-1	TGTGCCAGCAGCCCGGCGAGGGGATGGACTGAAGCTTTCTTT	CASSPARGWTEAFF
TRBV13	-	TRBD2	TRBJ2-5	TGTGCCAGCAGCCCCAGACTAGCCGGGGAGACCCAGTACTTC	CASSPRLAGETQYF
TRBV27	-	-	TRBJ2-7	TGTGCCAGCAGTTTATCGGGGAGCGAGCAGTACTTC	CASSLSGSEQYF
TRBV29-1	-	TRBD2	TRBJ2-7	TGCAGCGCCCAGGGGACTAGCTCCTACGAGCAGTACTTC	CSAQGTSSYEQYF
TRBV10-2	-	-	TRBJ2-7	TGCGCCAGCAGTGAGGGGCCCGCCTACGAGCAGTACTTC	CASSEGPAYEQYF
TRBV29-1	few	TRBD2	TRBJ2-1	TGCAGCGTTAAGCGGGAGGTGTACAATGAGCAGTTCTTC	CSVKREVYNEQFF
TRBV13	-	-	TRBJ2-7	TGTGCCAGCAGCTTAGGTCAGGGGTCCGAGCAGTACTTC	CASSLGQGSEQYF
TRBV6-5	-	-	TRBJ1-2	TGTGCCAGCAGGCAAGGATATGGCTACACCTTC	CASRQGYGYTF
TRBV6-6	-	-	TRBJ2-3	TGTGCCAGCAGGGAAGGGGCCCTTAGCACAGATACGCAGTATTTT	CASREGALSTDTQYF
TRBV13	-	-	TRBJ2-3	TGTGCCAGCAGCCCCCTAGGGGGCGGGGGAGATACGCAGTATTTT	CASSPLGGGGDTQYF
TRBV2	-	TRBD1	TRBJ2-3	TGTGCCAGCGCTGGACAGGGTAACACAGATACGCAGTATTTT	CASAGQGNTDTQYF
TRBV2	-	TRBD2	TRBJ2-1	TGTGCCAGCAGTCGCTTGCTAGCGGGAAACGTCTACAATGAGCAGTTCTTC	CASSRLLAGNVYNEQFF
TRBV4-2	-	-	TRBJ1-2	TGTGCCAGCAGCCAATGGGATACAGATTCGTTGTATGGCTACACCTTC	CASSQWDTDSLYGYTF
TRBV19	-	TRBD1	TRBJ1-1	TGTGCCAGTAGTTTGGGTGGGACAGATGAAGCTTTCTTT	CASSLGGTDEAFF
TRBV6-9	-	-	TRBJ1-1	TGTGCCAGCAGCGTGGGGGGCACTGAAGCTTTCTTT	CASSVGGTEAFF
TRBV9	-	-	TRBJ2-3	TGTGCCAGCAGCAAAACCGGGGGTGGCACAGATACGCAGTATTTT	CASSKTGGGTDTQYF
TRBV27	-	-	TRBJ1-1	TGTGCCAGCAGGGGGGACGCCCGTAAAGCTTTCTTT	CASRGDARKAFF
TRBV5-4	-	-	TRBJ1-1	TGTGCCAGCAGCTTGGATTTGGCAGCTGAAGCTTTCTTT	CASSLDLAAEAFF
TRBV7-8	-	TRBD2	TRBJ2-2	TGTGCCAGCAGCTTAACGGGTCTAGCGGTATTCGGGGAGCTGTTTTTT	CASSLTGLAVFGELFF
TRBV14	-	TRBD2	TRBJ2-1	TGTGCCAGCAGCCGACTAGCGGGCTCCTACAATGAGCAGTTCTTC	CASSRLAGSYNEQFF
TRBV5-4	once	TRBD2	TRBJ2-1	TGTGCCAGCAAAACACTAGCGGAGGGCAATGAGCAGTTCTTC	CASKTLAEGNEQFF
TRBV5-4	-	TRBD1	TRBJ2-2	TGTGCCAGCAGCTTCGGGACAGAGAACACCGGGGAGCTGTTTTTT	CASSFGTENTGELFF
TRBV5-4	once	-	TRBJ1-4	TGTGCCAGCAGCTTGGCCACAGGTGGTGAAAAACTGTTTTTT	CASSLATGGEKLFF
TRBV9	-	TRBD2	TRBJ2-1	TGTGCCAGCAGCGTAGCCTTTGGCGGGGGGATCAATGAGCAGTTCTTC	CASSVAFGGGINEQFF
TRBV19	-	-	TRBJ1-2	TGTGCCAGTTCCCTATGGGGGGGGGATGGCTACACCTTC	CASSLWGGDGYTF
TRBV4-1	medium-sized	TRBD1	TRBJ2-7	TGCGCCAGCAGCCAAGGACAGGGCCCCGGTGTGCCTCTGGGGAGCTCCTACGAGCAGTACTTC	CASSQGQGPGVPLGSSYEQYF
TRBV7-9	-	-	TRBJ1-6	TGTGCCAGCAGCCCCAATTTCGACCCCGGCTATAATTCACCCCTCCACTTT	CASSPNFDPGYNSPLHF
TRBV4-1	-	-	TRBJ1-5	TGCGCCAGCAGCCAAGTGGGCATACAGGGTCAGCCCCAGCATTTT	CASSQVGIQGQPQHF
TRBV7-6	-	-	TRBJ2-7	TGTGCCAGCAGCCCTACTATGCGGCGGGACCCCTACGAGCAGTACTTC	CASSPTMRRDPYEQYF
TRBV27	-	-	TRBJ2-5	TGTGCCAGCAGTTTGCAGGGGCGGTTCCAAGAGACCCAGTACTTC	CASSLQGRFQETQYF